Shown below are 21 T cell receptor beta chains from a single sample sequenced in a study of blood T cell repertoires in COVID-19. Assay: immunoSEQ multiplex PCR; the TCRdb copy retains only in-frame clones and omits some. Here the sample spans roughly 280,000 clones, 75% to 90% being singletons. Sequencing was performed on peripheral blood. All receptors come from a woman between 65 and 79 years old with acute or convalescent COVID-19.

The V and J genes are TRBV30 and TRBJ2-1, with D perhaps TRBD2 (6 bases). Germline V gives CDR1 GTSNPN, CDR2 SVGIG (reference sequence). With 3 bases removed from V and 3 bases from J, the gap between germline ends came to 15 bases. The CDR3 is made up of 15 amino acids. This CDR3 is CAWSGSGGSYNEQFF. The CDR3, as DNA: TGTGCCTGGAGCGGGAGTGGGGGGAGCTACAATGAGCAGTTCTTC. Full variable domain (missing parts from reference TRBV30 and TRBJ2-1): SQTIHQWPATLVQPVGSPLSLECTVEGTSNPNLYWYRQAAGRGLQLLFYSVGIGQISSEVPQNLSASRPQDRQFILSSKKLLLSDSGFYLCAWSGSGGSYNEQFFGPGTRLTVL.

The V gene is TRBV4-2, the J gene TRBJ1-6, with D perhaps TRBD1 (5 bases). The length of the CDR3 is 16 residues. Trimming pared 0 bases from V and 7 bases from J, leaving 13 bases between. Germline CDR1 and CDR2: LGHNA and YNFKEQ. In DNA form, the CDR3 reads TGTGCCAGCAGCCAAGAGGCCCTGGCAGGGAATTCACCCCTCCACTTT. Translation gives CASSQEALAGNSPLHF.

The chain has TRBV2 and TRBJ2-3; 8 nucleotides line up with TRBD2. Trimming took 6 bases from V and 1 from J; bases not matched to a gene: 6. Germline CDR1 and CDR2: SNHLY and FYNNEI. The CDR3 has 15 residues. In DNA, the CDR3 is TGTGCCAGCAGCCGGGGGGGATGGGGCACAGATACGCAGTATTTT. Its protein product is CASSRGGWGTDTQYF.

This clone occurred a few times. This sample includes further DNA sequences coding for the same CDR3. This sequence joins TRBV11-2 and TRBJ2-1, with 7 bases fitting TRBD1. From germline, CDR1 is SGHAT and CDR2 FQNNGV. V shed 3 bases and J 5 bases; nucleotides not matched to a gene: 1. This CDR3 is built from 13 residues. The CDR3 DNA reads TGTGCCAGCAGCTTGGGACAGAACAATGAGCAGTTCTTC. Translated, it gives CASSLGQNNEQFF. Using reference TRBV11-2 and TRBJ2-1 for the parts outside the CDR3, the full variable domain is EAGVAQSPRYKIIEKRQSVAFWCNPISGHATLYWYQQILGQGPKLLIQFQNNGVVDDSQLPKDRFSAERLKGVDSTLKIQPAKLEDSAVYLCASSLGQNNEQFFGPGTRLTVL.

The chain recombines TRBV3-1 (or the pseudogene TRBV3-2) with TRBJ1-1, with a tentative D call TRBD1 (5 bases). The CDR3 totals 15 residues. Germline CDR1 reads LGHDT; CDR2 reads YNNKEL (reference sequence). V was clipped by 6 bases and J by 0 bases, with 14 bases between them. The CDR3 region is CASSWGGYMNTEAFF. The CDR3 DNA reads TGTGCCAGCAGTTGGGGCGGATACATGAACACTGAAGCTTTCTTT.

To note about this clone: The sample has other DNA sequences that encode this CDR3 too. V and J are TRBV3-1 (or the pseudogene TRBV3-2) and TRBJ2-3, with TRBD2 as a possible D gene (6 bases). The CDR3 is made up of 13 amino acids. V was trimmed by 4 bases and J by 4 bases, leaving 9 bases between them. The germline CDR1 and CDR2 sequences are LGHDT and YNNKEL (reference sequence). The CDR3 sequence is CASSPLAADTQYF. CDR3 DNA sequence: TGTGCCAGCAGCCCACTAGCAGCAGATACGCAGTATTTT.

The V gene is TRBV3-1 (or the pseudogene TRBV3-2), the J gene TRBJ2-1, with a weak D call TRBD1 (5 bases). Germline CDR1 reads LGHDT; CDR2 reads YNNKEL (reference sequence). This CDR3 is 17 amino acids long. Trimming took 3 bases from V and 0 from J, leaving 15 bases between them. The CDR3 sequence is CASSHNTGFSSYNEQFF. CDR3 nucleotide sequence: TGTGCCAGCAGCCATAACACAGGCTTCAGCTCCTACAATGAGCAGTTCTTC.

V is TRBV24-1 and J is TRBJ1-4; no definite D call. Germline CDR1 and CDR2: KGHDR and SFDVKD. This CDR3 comprises 14 residues. Trimming cost V 3 bases and J 6 bases, with 10 bases left between them. The CDR3 region is CATSDPRGDEKLFF. The CDR3 bases are TGTGCCACCAGTGATCCCAGAGGAGATGAAAAACTGTTTTTT.

The J gene is TRBJ2-7, the V gene TRBV7-8; 12 nucleotides align to TRBD1. Germline V gene sequence: CDR1 SGHVS, CDR2 FQNEAQ. With 1 base clipped from V and 5 bases from J, the junction kept 3 bases outside the gene matches. CDR3 length: 15 amino acids. This CDR3 reads CASSLVGQGAHEQYF. The CDR3 DNA follows: TGTGCCAGCAGCTTAGTGGGACAGGGGGCTCACGAGCAGTACTTC.

As regards this clone: Other DNA sequences of this sample code for an identical CDR3. The gene calls are TRBV18 and TRBJ1-5, with D perhaps TRBD1 (5 bases). The CDR3 sequence is 14 residues long. Trimming shortened V by 6 bases and J by 0 bases, and 9 bases separated the two germline ends. Germline-derived CDR1 and CDR2 are KGHSH and LQKENI. The CDR3, as DNA: TGTGCCAGCTCGCCCGACAGTAGCAATCAGCCCCAGCATTTT. As protein: CASSPDSSNQPQHF. Filled out from reference TRBV18 and TRBJ1-5, the complete variable domain reads NAGVMQNPRHLVRRRGQEARLRCSPMKGHSHVYWYRQLPEEGLKFMVYLQKENIIDESGMPKERFSAEFPKEGPSILRIQQVVRGDSAAYFCASSPDSSNQPQHFGDGTRLSIL.

CDR3 bases: TGTGCCAGCAGCTTAGGTAGCTCTGGGGCCAACGTCCTGACTTTC. Amino acid sequence: CASSLGSSGANVLTF. The chain recombines TRBV7-9 with TRBJ2-6; no clear D. This CDR3 is 15 amino acids long. Trimming removed 1 base from V and 0 bases from J, with 4 bases in between. CDR1 SEHNR and CDR2 FQNEAQ come from the germline V gene (reference sequence).

The J gene is TRBJ2-3, the V gene TRBV5-4; 8 bases agree with TRBD1. Germline V gene lookup returns CDR1 SGHNT and CDR2 YYREEE (reference sequence). V lost 2 bases and J lost 3; bases outside the gene matches: 5. This CDR3 comprises 15 residues. DNA for the CDR3: TGTGCCAGCAGCTTTGACAGGGGCATGACAGATACGCAGTATTTT. This gives the protein CASSFDRGMTDTQYF.

The chain is built from TRBV5-1 and TRBJ2-1; a weak D match, TRBD2 (6 bases). The CDR3 sequence is 12 residues long. Trimming pared 2 bases from V and 8 bases from J, leaving 8 bases between. Per the germline V gene, CDR1 is SGHRS and CDR2 is YFSETQ. CDR3 DNA: TGCGCCAGCAGCTTCGGGGGAGATGAGCAGTTCTTC. As protein: CASSFGGDEQFF.

The chain employs TRBV27 and TRBJ1-4; TRBD1 aligns across 9 bases. Germline-derived CDR1 and CDR2 are MNHEY and SMNVEV (reference sequence). The V gene end was trimmed by 5 bases and the J gene end by 8 bases; junction bases not matched to a gene: 6. CDR3 length: 14 amino acids. CDR3 coding DNA: TGTGCCAGCAGTCTGGACAGGGGCTCCGAAAAACTGTTTTTT. It yields the protein CASSLDRGSEKLFF.

This chain connects TRBV3-1 (or the pseudogene TRBV3-2) to TRBJ1-6, with D maybe TRBD1 (5 bases). Trimming pared 0 bases from V and 13 bases from J, leaving 10 bases between. CDR3 size: 13 residues. Germline V CDR1 and CDR2: LGHDT, YNNKEL (reference sequence). The CDR3 protein is CASSQERGLPLHF. CDR3 sequence (DNA): TGTGCCAGCAGCCAAGAAAGGGGCCTGCCCCTCCACTTT.

As concerns this clone: One end of the junction fails to match germline, which may point to a read error. The chain is built from TRBV2 and TRBJ2-2; no firm D call. Germline V gene sequence: CDR1 SNHLY, CDR2 FYNNEI. There are 14 residues in the CDR3. CDR3 bases: TGTGCCAGCAGAGAAGTTAGGAACACCGGGGAGCTGTTTTTT. Its translation is CASREVRNTGELFF.

This chain connects TRBV27 to TRBJ1-6; D not resolved. Trimming removed 0 bases at V and 9 bases at J, with 6 bases between. Germline CDR1 and CDR2: MNHEY and SMNVEV (reference sequence). CDR3 size: 13 residues. The CDR3 DNA sequence: TGTGCCAGCAGTTTATCCCCCGGTTCACCCCTCCACTTT. Its translation: CASSLSPGSPLHF.

The chain joins TRBV6-1 to TRBJ1-1; a possible D gene is TRBD1 (5 bases). Germline-derived CDR1 and CDR2 are MNHNS and SASEGT. V shed 0 bases and J shed 4 bases, with 12 bases lying between them. The CDR3 contains 15 residues. The CDR3 here is CASSEAGGSLTEAFF. The CDR3 nucleotides are TGTGCCAGCAGTGAAGCGGGGGGGTCCCTCACTGAAGCTTTCTTT.

This chain links TRBV7-9 with TRBJ1-2; a weak D match, TRBD1 (6 bases). Germline assignment: CDR1 SEHNR and CDR2 FQNEAQ (reference sequence). The CDR3 spans 15 residues. The V end was cut by 5 bases, the J end by 8 bases, with 21 bases between. This chain's CDR3 is CASSRISGRTAGYTF. CDR3 sequence (DNA): TGTGCCAGCAGCCGAATATCGGGCAGGACAGCGGGCTACACCTTC. Full variable domain (remainder filled in from reference TRBV7-9 and TRBJ1-2): DTGVSQNPRHKITKRGQNVTFRCDPISEHNRLYWYRQTLGQGPEFLTYFQNEAQLEKSRLLSDRFSAERPKGSFSTLEIQRTEQGDSAMYLCASSRISGRTAGYTFGSGTRLTVV.

The V call is TRBV7-8, the J call TRBJ1-5; 7 bases are shared with TRBD1. The junction had 4 bases not matched to a gene; V was cut back by 4 bases and J by 7 bases. The CDR3 totals 13 residues. The V gene's germline CDR1 is SGHVS and CDR2 FQNEAQ. The CDR3: CASSYRGWQPQHF. The DNA for the CDR3 is TGTGCCAGCAGCTACAGGGGCTGGCAGCCCCAGCATTTT.

The rearrangement uses TRBV5-1 and TRBJ1-4; TRBD1 matches 7 bases. Losses at the gene ends were 0 bases for V and 8 bases for J; bases not matched to a gene: 7. The germline gives CDR1 SGHRS, CDR2 YFSETQ. The CDR3 length is 15 residues. The CDR3 DNA follows: TGCGCCAGCAGCTTGGGGGACAGTCAGGGGGAAAAACTGTTTTTT. Residues: CASSLGDSQGEKLFF. The complete variable domain, with remaining parts taken from reference TRBV5-1 and TRBJ1-4, reads KAGVTQTPRYLIKTRGQQVTLSCSPISGHRSVSWYQQTPGQGLQFLFEYFSETQRNKGNFPGRFSGRQFSNSRSEMNVSTLELGDSALYLCASSLGDSQGEKLFFGSGTQLSVL.